Below are 6 T cell receptor beta chains sequenced from a single sample in a study of blood T cell repertoires in COVID-19. Here immunoSEQ multiplex PCR was the method, and the copy in TCRdb shows in-frame clones only, minus some. Altogether fewer than 200,000 clones are present, around 80% being singletons, with the ten largest covering 3.6%. The sequenced sample was PBMCs or T cells enriched from blood (not recorded which). All receptors come from a woman in her 50s in a cohort exposed to, infected with or recovered from COVID-19 (not recorded which).

This chain uses TRBV30 with TRBJ1-4; D not certain. CDR1 is GTSNPN and CDR2 is SVGIG in the germline V gene (reference sequence). The length of the CDR3 is 13 residues. Trimming stripped 0 bases from V and 16 bases from J, with 18 bases between. The CDR3, as DNA: TGTGCCTGGAGTGTAGACGTCGAGACTCGAAGGTTTTTT. It codes for CAWSVDVETRRFF.

This chain uses TRBV3-1 (or the pseudogene TRBV3-2) with TRBJ1-3, with 7 bases lining up with TRBD1. The CDR3 runs 14 residues. V lost 6 bases, J lost 4 bases, and 6 bases stayed unmatched. Germline loops: CDR1 LGHDT, CDR2 YNNKEL (reference sequence). The chain's CDR3 is CASRQTGSGNTIYF. CDR3 nucleotides: TGTGCCAGCAGACAGACAGGGTCCGGAAACACCATATATTTT.

CDR3 loop: CASSFQLAGGRNEQFF. CDR3 bases: TGTGCCAGTAGTTTTCAACTAGCGGGGGGGCGTAATGAGCAGTTCTTC. This sequence joins TRBV19 and TRBJ2-1, with 13 bases aligning to TRBD2. This CDR3 spans 16 amino acids. Looked up from germline, CDR1 is LNHDA and CDR2 is SQIVND (reference sequence). Losses at the gene ends were 5 bases for V and 7 bases for J; bases not matched to a gene: 8.

In its sample, this clone was seen once. This rearrangement joins TRBV28 to TRBJ1-3; tentative D call: TRBD1 (5 bases). This CDR3 is built from 17 residues. Germline V gene lookup returns CDR1 MDHEN and CDR2 SYDVKM. The V gene lost 5 bases and the J gene lost 2 bases, with 19 bases spanning the gap. For the CDR3, the DNA is TGTGCCAGCAGTCCGCCCATCGGACAAATTACTGGAAACACCATATATTTT. This codes for CASSPPIGQITGNTIYF.

This clone turned up a few times. The J gene is TRBJ2-3, the V gene TRBV27; TRBD2 aligns across 10 bases. The CDR3 totals 15 residues. Germline V gene data show CDR1 as MNHEY and CDR2 as SMNVEV (reference sequence). After removal of 6 bases from V and 6 bases from J, the junction contained 9 bases not matched to a gene. For the CDR3, the DNA is TGTGCCAGCAGACGAGCGGGAGGGCCTCAGGATACGCAGTATTTT. Translation gives CASRRAGGPQDTQYF.

The rearrangement joins TRBV4-3 to TRBJ1-3, with a possible D match to TRBD1 (6 bases). The V end was cut by 0 bases, the J end by 1 base, with 10 bases between. The CDR3 has 16 residues. Germline V gene data show CDR1 as LGHNA and CDR2 as YSLEER. The CDR3 DNA reads as TGCGCCAGCAGCCAAGATTTTGGGACATCTGGAAACACCATATATTTT. This sequence encodes CASSQDFGTSGNTIYF.